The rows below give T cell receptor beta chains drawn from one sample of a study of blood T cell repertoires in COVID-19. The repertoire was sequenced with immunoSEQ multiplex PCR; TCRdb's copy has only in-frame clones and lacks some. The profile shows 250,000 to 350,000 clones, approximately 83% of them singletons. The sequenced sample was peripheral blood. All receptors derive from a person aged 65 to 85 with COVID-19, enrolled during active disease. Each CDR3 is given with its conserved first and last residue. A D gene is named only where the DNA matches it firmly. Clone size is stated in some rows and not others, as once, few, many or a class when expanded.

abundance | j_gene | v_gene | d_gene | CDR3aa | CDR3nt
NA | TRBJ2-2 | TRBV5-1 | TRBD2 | CASSLAGSGGSRTGELFF | TGCGCCAGCAGCTTGGCTGGTAGCGGGGGTTCGAGGACCGGGGAGCTGTTTTTT
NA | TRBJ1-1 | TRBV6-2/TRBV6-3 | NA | CASRPDRRNTEAFF | TGTGCCAGCAGACCTGACAGAAGGAACACTGAAGCTTTCTTT
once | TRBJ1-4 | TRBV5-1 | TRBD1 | CASSSNRDRGEKLFF | TGCGCCAGCAGCTCTAACCGGGACAGGGGTGAAAAACTGTTTTTT
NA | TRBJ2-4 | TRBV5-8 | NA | CASGKAGSAKNIQYF | TGTGCCAGCGGAAAAGCGGGTTCGGCCAAAAACATTCAGTACTTC
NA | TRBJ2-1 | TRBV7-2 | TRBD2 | CASSRTSGAFYNEQFF | TGTGCCAGCAGCCGGACTAGCGGGGCCTTCTACAATGAGCAGTTCTTC
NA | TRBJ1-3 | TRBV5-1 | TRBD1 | CASSLGGQGPGNTIYF | TGCGCCAGCAGCTTGGGGGGACAGGGGCCCGGAAACACCATATATTTT
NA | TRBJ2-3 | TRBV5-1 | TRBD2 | CASSPPGGGPDTQYF | TGCGCCAGCAGCCCCCCTGGGGGGGGACCAGATACGCAGTATTTT
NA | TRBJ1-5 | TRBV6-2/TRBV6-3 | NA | CASSPTAQPQHF | TGTGCCAGCAGTCCGACAGCTCAGCCCCAGCATTTT
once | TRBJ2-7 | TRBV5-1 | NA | CASSFRGGATQGYEQYF | TGCGCCAGCAGCTTCCGGGGAGGTGCTACTCAAGGCTACGAGCAGTACTTC
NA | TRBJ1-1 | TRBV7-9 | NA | CASSSTVRMRGTEAFF | TGTGCCAGCAGCTCAACGGTTCGGATGCGAGGGACTGAAGCTTTCTTT
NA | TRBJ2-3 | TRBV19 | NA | CASKNTGMPTDTQYF | TGTGCCAGCAAGAATACAGGGATGCCCACAGATACGCAGTATTTT
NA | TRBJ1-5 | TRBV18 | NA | CASSLTGSDNQPQHF | TGTGCCAGCTCGCTTACAGGGTCCGACAATCAGCCCCAGCATTTT
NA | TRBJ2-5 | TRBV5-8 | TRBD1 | CASSFTGGQETQYF | TGTGCCAGCAGCTTTACAGGGGGACAAGAGACCCAGTACTTC
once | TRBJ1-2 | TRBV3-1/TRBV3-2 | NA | CASSRKGRAGYTF | TGTGCCAGCAGCCGGAAAGGGAGGGCTGGCTACACCTTC
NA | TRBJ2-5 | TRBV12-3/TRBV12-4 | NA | CASSQGRAGTQYF | TGTGCCAGCAGCCAGGGCAGGGCCGGGACCCAGTACTTC
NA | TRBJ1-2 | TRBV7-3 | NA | CASSSIQRGSKIFYGYTF | TGTGCCAGCAGCTCCATCCAACGCGGCTCTAAGATCTTCTATGGCTACACCTTC
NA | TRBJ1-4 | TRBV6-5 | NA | CASGRERKKLFF | TGTGCCAGCGGGCGGGAGCGGAAAAAACTGTTTTTT
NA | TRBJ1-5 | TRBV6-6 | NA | CASSYDSEYQPQHF | TGTGCCAGCAGTTACGACAGCGAGTATCAGCCCCAGCATTTT
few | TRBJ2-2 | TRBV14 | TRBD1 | CASSQATGTGELFF | TGTGCCAGCAGCCAAGCGACAGGGACCGGGGAGCTGTTTTTT
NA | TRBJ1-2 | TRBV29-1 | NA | CSVDQQGGYGYTF | TGCAGCGTTGATCAACAGGGTGGCTATGGCTACACCTTC
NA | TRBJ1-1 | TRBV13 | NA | CASSEATGGTEAFF | TGTGCCAGCAGCGAAGCGACAGGCGGCACTGAAGCTTTCTTT
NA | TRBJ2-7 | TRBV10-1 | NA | CASSGGDLSYEQYF | TGCGCCAGCAGTGGGGGGGACCTCTCCTACGAGCAGTACTTC
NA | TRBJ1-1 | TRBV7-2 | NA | CASSSSMNTEAFF | TGTGCCAGCAGCTCTAGTATGAACACTGAAGCTTTCTTT
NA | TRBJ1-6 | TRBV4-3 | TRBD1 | CASSQADRGRSPLHF | TGCGCCAGCAGCCAAGCGGACAGGGGCCGTTCACCCCTCCACTTT
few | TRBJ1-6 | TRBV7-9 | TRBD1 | CASSARTGNLSPLHF | TGTGCCAGCAGCGCGCGGACAGGAAACCTTTCACCCCTCCACTTT
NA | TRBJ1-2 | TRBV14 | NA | CASSQDLMGALGYGYTF | TGTGCCAGCAGCCAAGATTTGATGGGGGCGCTTGGCTATGGCTACACCTTC
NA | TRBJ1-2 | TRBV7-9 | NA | CASSFDSRSGYTF | TGTGCCAGCAGCTTCGACAGCCGCTCTGGCTACACCTTC
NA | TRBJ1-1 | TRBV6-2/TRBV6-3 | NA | CASSYSTPAGGDGTEAFF | TGTGCCAGCAGTTACTCGACCCCGGCTGGGGGGGATGGCACTGAAGCTTTCTTT
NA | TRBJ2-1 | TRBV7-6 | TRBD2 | CASSSLAGGLYEQFF | TGTGCCAGCAGCTCACTAGCGGGGGGGCTCTATGAGCAGTTCTTC
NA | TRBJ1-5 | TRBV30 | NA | CAWSVRQGKGQPQHF | TGTGCCTGGAGTGTACGTCAGGGGAAGGGGCAGCCCCAGCATTTT
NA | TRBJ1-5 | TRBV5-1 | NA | CASSLMEGQQPQHF | TGCGCCAGCAGCTTGATGGAGGGGCAGCAGCCCCAGCATTTT
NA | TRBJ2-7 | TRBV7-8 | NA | CASSQVGVYEQYF | TGTGCCAGCAGCCAGGTCGGGGTCTACGAGCAGTACTTC
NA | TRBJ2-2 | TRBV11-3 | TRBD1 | CASSPRQGMRWRSGELFF | TGTGCCAGCAGCCCGAGACAGGGTATGCGCTGGAGATCCGGGGAACTGTTTTTT
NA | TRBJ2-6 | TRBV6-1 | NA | CASSAQGSSGANVLTF | TGTGCCAGCAGTGCTCAGGGCAGCTCTGGGGCCAACGTCCTGACTTTC
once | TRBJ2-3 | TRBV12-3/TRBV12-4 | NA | CASSLTDTQYF | TGTGCCAGCAGCCTGACAGATACGCAGTATTTT
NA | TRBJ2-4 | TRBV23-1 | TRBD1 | CASSQPTTGGKNIQYF | TGCGCCAGCAGTCAACCGACAACAGGGGGCAAAAACATTCAGTACTTC
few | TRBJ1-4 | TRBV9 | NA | CASSVGHATNEKLFF | TGTGCCAGCAGCGTAGGACACGCAACTAATGAAAAACTGTTTTTT
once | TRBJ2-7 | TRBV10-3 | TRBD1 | CAISERQGHEQYF | TGTGCCATCAGTGAACGACAGGGTCACGAGCAGTACTTC
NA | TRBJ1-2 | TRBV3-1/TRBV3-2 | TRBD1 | CASSHFGQGADGYTF | TGTGCCAGCAGCCACTTCGGTCAGGGGGCGGATGGCTACACCTTC
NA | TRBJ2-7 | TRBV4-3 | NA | CASSQAGQSGRYEQYF | TGCGCCAGCAGCCAGGCAGGACAGTCCGGGCGATACGAGCAGTACTTC
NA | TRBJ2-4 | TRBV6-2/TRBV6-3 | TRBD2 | CASRPNPGTRGSQNIQYF | TGTGCCAGCAGGCCTAACCCAGGGACTAGAGGGTCTCAAAACATTCAGTACTTC
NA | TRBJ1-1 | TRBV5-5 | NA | CASSLYLEYDAFF | TGTGCCAGCAGCTTGTACTTAGAGTATGATGCTTTCTTT
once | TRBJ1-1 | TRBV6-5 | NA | CASSYMGGAMAFF | TGTGCCAGCAGTTACATGGGGGGGGCTATGGCTTTCTTT
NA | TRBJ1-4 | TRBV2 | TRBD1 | CASSEGTDNEKLFF | TGTGCCAGCAGTGAGGGGACAGATAATGAAAAACTGTTTTTT
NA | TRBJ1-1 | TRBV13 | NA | CASSKNTGMDTEAFF | TGTGCCAGCAGCAAAAATACAGGGATGGACACTGAAGCTTTCTTT
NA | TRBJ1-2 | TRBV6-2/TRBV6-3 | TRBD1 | CASSGGTGLWSNYGYTF | TGTGCCAGCAGTGGTGGGACAGGGCTCTGGAGCAACTATGGCTACACCTTC
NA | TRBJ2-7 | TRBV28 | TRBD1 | CASSLLTGSYEQYF | TGTGCCAGCAGCCTCTTGACAGGGTCCTACGAGCAGTACTTC
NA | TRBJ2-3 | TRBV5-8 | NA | CASSLGSANTDTQYF | TGTGCCAGCAGCTTGGGAAGCGCAAACACAGATACGCAGTATTTT
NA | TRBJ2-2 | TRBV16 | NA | CASSQLVRADTGELFF | TGTGCCAGCAGCCAATTGGTGAGGGCGGACACCGGGGAGCTGTTTTTT
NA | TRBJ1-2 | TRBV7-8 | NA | CASSPTDTFYGYTF | TGTGCCAGCAGCCCGACGGACACATTCTATGGCTACACCTTC
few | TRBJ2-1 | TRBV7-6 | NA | CASSLAGGPWDEQFF | TGTGCCAGCAGCTTAGCTGGGGGCCCGTGGGATGAGCAGTTCTTC
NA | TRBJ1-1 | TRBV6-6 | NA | CASQATEAFF | TGTGCCAGCCAGGCAACTGAAGCTTTCTTT
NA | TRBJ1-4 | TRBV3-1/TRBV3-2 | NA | CASSQVGRYEKLFF | TGTGCCAGCAGCCAAGTTGGTAGATATGAAAAACTGTTTTTT
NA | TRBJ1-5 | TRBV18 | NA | CASSSAGYNQPQHF | TGTGCCAGCTCAAGTGCAGGTTACAATCAGCCCCAGCATTTT
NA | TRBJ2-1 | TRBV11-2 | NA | CASSLIQLGVWNEQFF | TGTGCCAGCAGCTTAATTCAATTGGGAGTTTGGAATGAGCAGTTCTTC